This T cell receptor beta chain was retrieved from a study of blood T cell repertoires in COVID-19. Participants were placed into cohorts based on the clinical history they reported. Produced via immunoSEQ multiplex PCR; TCRdb's table is partial and in-frame only. The sample yields 200,000 to 300,000 clones, about 91% seen once. CDR1 is LGHDT, CDR2 YNNKEL, per germline (reference sequence). Trimming removed 4 bases at V and 5 bases at J, with 11 bases between. This CDR3 contains 13 residues. The chain combines TRBV3-1 (or the pseudogene TRBV3-2) with TRBJ1-1; maybe TRBD1 (5 bases). What was sequenced was PBMCs or T cells enriched from blood (not recorded which). This receptor was obtained from a woman in her thirties or forties with acute COVID-19. The CDR3, as DNA: TGTGCCAGCAGCCTTTGGGAGGGGACTGAAGCTTTCTTT. Translated: CASSLWEGTEAFF.